The 8 T cell receptor beta chains below all came from one sample that was sequenced in a study of CD8+ T cells in alopecia areata. The study sorted pooled cutaneous lymph node cells by CD4, CD8alpha, NKG2D, NKG2ACE and other markers. Following extraction, RNA underwent reverse transcription to cDNA, which served as the sequencing template. Sequencing was performed with immunoSEQ multiplex PCR; in TCRdb, only in-frame clones are kept and a portion is missing. The sample shows roughly 260,000 clones, none of them appearing just once. Sequenced material: CD4+ T cells sorted from a lymph node. The receptors stem from a C3H/HeJ mouse with alopecia areata. This line is of MHC haplotype H2-k.

This clone was seen more than once but under ten times. Germline and genes: mouse. Sequencing ends 4 residues short of the CDR3 end; the germline J gene provides the rest. The chain links TRBV1 to TRBJ1-1; D is unclear. The germline V and J ends were trimmed by 0 bases and 1 base, with 9 bases remaining between them. The CDR3 extends over 15 amino acids. From germline, CDR1 is NSQYPW and CDR2 LRSPGD (reference sequence). CDR3 DNA (partial): TGCACCTGCAGTGCAGATCACCGACAAAACACA. This codes for CTCSADHRQNT. The whole CDR3 sequence reads CTCSADHRQNTEVFF.

This clone was counted only a few times. Gene and germline names: mouse. The read halts 4 residues ahead of the CDR3 end, with the missing end drawn from the germline J gene. This rearrangement joins TRBV1 to TRBJ2-1; 7 nucleotides agree with TRBD2. CDR3 length: 16 residues. V shed 1 base and J 0 bases; nucleotides not matched to a gene: 3. Germline V gene sequence: CDR1 NSQYPW, CDR2 LRSPGD (reference sequence). The part of the CDR3 DNA that was read is TGCACCTGCAGTGCAGCCACTGGGGCTAACTATGCT. It specifies CTCSAATGANYA. The CDR3 in its entirety is CTCSAATGANYAEQFF.

The table lists this clone with many counts. Germline and genes here are mouse. Other nucleotide sequences in the sample specify the same CDR3. This chain's CDR3 is CASSEDRAETLYF. Incomplete CDR3 DNA: TGTGCCAGCAGTGAGGACAGGGCAGAA. The V and J genes are TRBV13-1 and TRBJ2-3; the match to TRBD1 covers 7 bases. The CDR3 goes on 4 residues after the read ends, and that part is filled in from the germline J gene. CDR3 length: 13 residues. J gave up 3 bases and V 2 bases, and 0 bases lay outside the gene matches. Germline CDR1 reads NSHNY; CDR2 reads SYGAGN.

There are a few counts of this clone. The gene symbols are mouse symbols. The read falls 4 residues short of the CDR3 end, and the missing part is taken from the germline J gene. The chain carries TRBV4 and TRBJ1-1, with D possibly being TRBD1 (5 bases). This CDR3 region has 14 residues. Trimming stripped 6 bases from V and 0 bases from J, with 11 bases between. Germline CDR1 is LGHDT and CDR2 is YNNKQL (reference sequence). This chain's CDR3 is CASSIGHTNTEVFF. CDR3 DNA, as far as it was read: TGTGCCAGCAGTATTGGACATACAAACACA.

Regarding this clone: Mouse germline and gene names are used. Read data end 4 residues before the CDR3 end; the end is taken from the germline J gene. This chain joins TRBV13-3 and TRBJ1-2; D remains unclear. The germline V gene encodes CDR1 NNHDY and CDR2 SYVADS. This CDR3 region has 13 residues. The germline V and J ends were trimmed by 1 base and 3 bases, with 7 bases remaining between them. Incomplete CDR3 DNA: TGTGCCAGCAGTGATCAGGAGGACTCC. It encodes CASSDQEDS. The CDR3 in full is CASSDQEDSDYTF.

In regard to this clone: Gene names denote mouse genes. The sequenced fragment ends 4 residues before the CDR3 boundary, so the rest is inferred from the germline J gene. V gene TRBV13-3 combines with J gene TRBJ1-1; 9 nucleotides align to TRBD1. The germline V gene encodes CDR1 NNHDY and CDR2 SYVADS. CDR3 length equals 13 residues. CDR3 bases read: TGTGCCAGCAGCGGGGACAGGGTGGGA. Protein product: CASSGDRVG. The complete CDR3 protein is CASSGDRVGEVFF.

The table lists this clone with a few counts. All gene names here are mouse names. The CDR3 end falls 3 residues outside the read, so it is completed with the germline J gene. This same CDR3 is encoded by further DNA sequences in the sample. The chain is built from TRBV13-1 and TRBJ1-6; D gene uncertain. TRBJ1-6 is an open reading frame whose function is uncertain. Trimming left V 2 bases short and J 7 bases short, with 4 bases between. The CDR3 runs 12 residues. The V gene's germline CDR1 is NSHNY and CDR2 SYGAGN. The CDR3 reads CASSEQNSPLYF. The DNA read from the CDR3 is TGTGCCAGCAGTGAACAAAATTCGCCC.

On this clone: Germline and genes: mouse. The read ends 4 residues shy of where the CDR3 ends; the end is completed using the germline J gene. The V and J genes are TRBV31 and TRBJ2-3; 10 bases map to TRBD1. Germline V gene data show CDR1 as GKSSPN and CDR2 as SITVG. The V gene end was trimmed by 0 bases and the J gene end by 0 bases; junction bases not matched to a gene: 0. This CDR3 comprises 15 residues. CDR3 in amino acids: CAWSLDRGSAETLYF. The covered CDR3 bases are TGTGCCTGGAGTCTGGACAGGGGGAGTGCAGAA.